This T cell receptor (beta chain) emerged from a study of cytomegalovirus exposure and HLA in healthy donors. The junction had 10 bases not matched to a gene; V was cut back by 0 bases and J by 2 bases. This CDR3 has 17 amino acids. Primers for the PCR totalled 60 Vbeta and 13 Jbeta. Clones were read by immunoSEQ multiplex PCR, and TCRdb kept only the in-frame ones, dropping some. The sample spans about 70,000 clones; the ten largest clones claim 1.5% to 2%. The clonotype originates from a woman in her thirties in good health and CMV-seronegative. The chain combines TRBV23-1 with TRBJ2-7; 7 nucleotides match TRBD1. TRBV23-1 qualifies as an ORF whose function is uncertain. The sequencing input was PBMCs. The DNA for the CDR3 is TGCGCCAGCAGTCAATCTCCGACAGGGACAACCACCTACGAGCAGTACTTC. It specifies CASSQSPTGTTTYEQYF.